The 18 T cell receptor beta chains below all came from one sample that was sequenced in a study of cytomegalovirus exposure and HLA in healthy donors (dated by TCRdb to about 2017). The method was the immunoSEQ multiplex PCR assay. Here the immuneACCESS table is served through TCRdb, limited to in-frame sequences with V and J called. Missing clones are a known gap in these copies; in checked studies unresolved V genes cover under half, and the rest lacks a known reason. Here the sample has around 170,000 clones; around 85% occur a single time. Of the sample, more than 15% is held by the ten largest clones. Sequenced material: PBMCs. These receptors were collected from a man younger than 35 in good health and CMV-seropositive.

This clone appeared a single time. CDR3 bases: TGTGCCAGTAGTATGGCCCGGGACAGTAGCAATCAGCCCCAGCATTTT. It encodes CASSMARDSSNQPQHF. V usage is TRBV19 and J usage is TRBJ1-5, with 7 bases aligning to TRBD1. The CDR3 has 16 residues. The V gene end was trimmed by 3 bases and the J gene end by 0 bases; junction bases not matched to a gene: 5. CDR1 and CDR2 from the germline V gene are LNHDA and SQIVND (reference sequence).

The chain is built from TRBV6-1 and TRBJ1-6; 8 nucleotides align to TRBD1. The germline V gene encodes CDR1 MNHNS and CDR2 SASEGT. V shed 5 bases and J 7 bases; nucleotides not matched to a gene: 4. There are 14 residues in the CDR3. In DNA, the CDR3 is TGTGCCAGCAGTCGGAACAGGGGGAATTCACCCCTCCACTTT. This gives the protein CASSRNRGNSPLHF.

The chain combines TRBV6-5 with TRBJ2-2, with TRBD2 as a possible D gene (5 bases). V lost 6 bases and J 2 bases, leaving 13 bases between the germline ends. Germline V gene sequence: CDR1 MNHEY, CDR2 SVGAGI. This CDR3 has 15 residues. The CDR3 region has the DNA TGTGCCAGCAGCCGAGGGCCTTTAAACACCGGGGAGCTGTTTTTT. Translation: CASSRGPLNTGELFF.

The rearrangement joins TRBV11-2 to TRBJ2-1; the D gene is possibly TRBD2 (6 bases). V lost 5 bases and J 8 bases, leaving 19 bases between the germline ends. The CDR3 is made up of 15 amino acids. Germline values: CDR1 SGHAT, CDR2 FQNNGV. The CDR3 DNA is TGTGCCAGCAGCACCAGATCCGGGAGTCAGGATGAGCAGTTCTTC. The encoded protein is CASSTRSGSQDEQFF.

The rearrangement links TRBV5-1 to TRBJ2-1; weak D call: TRBD1 (6 bases). V dropped 4 bases and J dropped 3 bases, with 11 bases sitting between them. Germline V gene sequence: CDR1 SGHRS, CDR2 YFSETQ. This CDR3 spans 14 amino acids. The CDR3, as DNA: TGCGCCAGCAGCACTATAGGGGGCTACAATGAGCAGTTCTTC. This encodes CASSTIGGYNEQFF.

The V gene is TRBV5-1, the J gene TRBJ2-5; 8 bases fit TRBD2. V shed 3 bases, J shed 5 bases, and the junction held 9 bases outside the gene matches. Germline V lookup: CDR1 SGHRS, CDR2 YFSETQ. This CDR3 is 15 amino acids long. This CDR3 reads CASSSRAGAYETQYF. In DNA, the CDR3 is TGCGCCAGCAGCTCCCGAGCGGGGGCCTATGAGACCCAGTACTTC.

The chain carries TRBV27 and TRBJ1-5; 9 positions match TRBD1. With 3 bases clipped from V and 1 base from J, the junction kept 4 bases outside the gene matches. This CDR3 is 16 amino acids long. The germline V gene has CDR1 MNHEY and CDR2 SMNVEV (reference sequence). CDR3 coding DNA: TGTGCCAGCAGTTTTACAGGGGGCGCGAGCAATCAGCCCCAGCATTTT. Amino acid sequence: CASSFTGGASNQPQHF.

This clone was seen a handful of times. The genes are TRBV11-2 and TRBJ2-3; D possibly corresponds to TRBD2 (5 bases). The germline CDR1 and CDR2 sequences are SGHAT and FQNNGV. The CDR3 is 13 amino acids. V was clipped by 8 bases and J by 2 bases, with 11 bases between them. The CDR3 DNA is TGTGCCAGCCTTGGACTCAACACAGATACGCAGTATTTT. It codes for CASLGLNTDTQYF. Full variable domain (remainder filled in from reference TRBV11-2 and TRBJ2-3): EAGVAQSPRYKIIEKRQSVAFWCNPISGHATLYWYQQILGQGPKLLIQFQNNGVVDDSQLPKDRFSAERLKGVDSTLKIQPAKLEDSAVYLCASLGLNTDTQYFGPGTRLTVL.

CDR3 DNA: TGTGCCAGCAGCCTTCAAGGAGCGGGAGTTCCGGGTCGAACAGATACGCAGTATTTT. Translation: CASSLQGAGVPGRTDTQYF. The rearrangement uses TRBV27 and TRBJ2-3; TRBD2 matches at 8 bases. With 6 bases clipped from V and 3 bases from J, the junction kept 20 bases outside the gene matches. The CDR3 totals 19 residues. Germline V gene sequence: CDR1 MNHEY, CDR2 SMNVEV (reference sequence).

This clone was seen a handful of times. The gene calls are TRBV28 and TRBJ1-2; no definite D call. Germline V lookup: CDR1 MDHEN, CDR2 SYDVKM. Trimming cost V 7 bases and J 4 bases, with 13 bases left between them. The CDR3 totals 13 residues. The CDR3 bases are TGTGCCAGCACCAACGGGAGAGGCTATGGCTACACCTTC. Residues: CASTNGRGYGYTF.

The gene calls are TRBV28 and TRBJ1-4, with 11 positions matching TRBD1. The germline V gene encodes CDR1 MDHEN and CDR2 SYDVKM. After removal of 7 bases from V and 7 bases from J, the junction contained 5 bases not matched to a gene. The CDR3 totals 14 residues. In nucleotides, the CDR3 is TGTGCCAGCACCCCGGGACAGGGGGTTGAAAAACTGTTTTTT. Its protein product is CASTPGQGVEKLFF.

CDR3 DNA sequence: TGCGCCAGCAGCCAGCTTGACAGGGAGAACGACTATGGCTACACCTTC. This translates into CASSQLDRENDYGYTF. The J gene is TRBJ1-2, the V gene TRBV4-1; 7 bases are shared with TRBD1. This CDR3 is 16 amino acids long. Germline-derived CDR1 and CDR2 are MGHRA and YSYEKL. J was trimmed by 3 bases and V by 3 bases; bases with no gene match: 10.

The chain recombines TRBV27 with TRBJ2-1; D is unresolved. The V end lost 2 bases, the J end lost 9 bases, and 11 bases lay between the germline ends. There are 13 residues in the CDR3. CDR1 is MNHEY and CDR2 is SMNVEV in the germline V gene (reference sequence). The chain's CDR3 is CASSLDSPSEQFF. The CDR3, as DNA: TGTGCCAGCAGTTTAGACTCGCCCAGTGAGCAGTTCTTC.

The chain couples TRBV27 to TRBJ2-7, with D possibly matching TRBD1 (6 bases). Trimming took 7 bases from V and 3 from J, leaving 10 bases between them. The CDR3 covers 12 residues. Germline loops: CDR1 MNHEY, CDR2 SMNVEV (reference sequence). CDR3 region: CASKDSDYEQYF. CDR3 in DNA: TGTGCCAGCAAGGACAGCGACTACGAGCAGTACTTC.

This chain uses TRBV6-5 with TRBJ2-4; 10 nucleotides align to TRBD1. J gave up 12 bases and V 4 bases, and 9 bases lay outside the gene matches. This CDR3 spans 14 amino acids. Germline values: CDR1 MNHEY, CDR2 SVGAGI. The CDR3 is CASSSPGQGSGQYF. CDR3 in DNA: TGTGCCAGCAGTTCACCGGGACAGGGGAGCGGTCAGTACTTC.

The chain carries TRBV6-5 and TRBJ1-1, with 9 bases matching TRBD1. V trimming: 6 bases; J trimming: 11 bases; junction bases outside the gene matches: 10. CDR1 MNHEY and CDR2 SVGAGI come from the germline V gene. This CDR3 region has 13 residues. CDR3 nucleotides: TGTGCCAGCAGCCGGACAGGGGTTAGTGAGGCTTTCTTT. It encodes CASSRTGVSEAFF.

This chain uses TRBV28 with TRBJ1-5, with D perhaps TRBD1 (5 bases). Trimming left V 4 bases short and J 4 bases short, with 14 bases between. The germline gives CDR1 MDHEN, CDR2 SYDVKM. The CDR3 is 15 amino acids. CDR3 amino acids: CASSSLQGRNQPQHF. For the CDR3, the DNA is TGTGCCAGCAGTTCACTTCAGGGTAGAAATCAGCCCCAGCATTTT.

The rearrangement joins TRBV2 to TRBJ2-1; D may be TRBD2 (5 bases). Germline assignment: CDR1 SNHLY and CDR2 FYNNEI. V lost 7 bases, J lost 6 bases, and 10 bases lay in between. The length of the CDR3 is 12 residues. The CDR3 bases are TGTGCCAGCAAAACACTAGTCAATGAGCAGTTCTTC. The encoded protein is CASKTLVNEQFF.